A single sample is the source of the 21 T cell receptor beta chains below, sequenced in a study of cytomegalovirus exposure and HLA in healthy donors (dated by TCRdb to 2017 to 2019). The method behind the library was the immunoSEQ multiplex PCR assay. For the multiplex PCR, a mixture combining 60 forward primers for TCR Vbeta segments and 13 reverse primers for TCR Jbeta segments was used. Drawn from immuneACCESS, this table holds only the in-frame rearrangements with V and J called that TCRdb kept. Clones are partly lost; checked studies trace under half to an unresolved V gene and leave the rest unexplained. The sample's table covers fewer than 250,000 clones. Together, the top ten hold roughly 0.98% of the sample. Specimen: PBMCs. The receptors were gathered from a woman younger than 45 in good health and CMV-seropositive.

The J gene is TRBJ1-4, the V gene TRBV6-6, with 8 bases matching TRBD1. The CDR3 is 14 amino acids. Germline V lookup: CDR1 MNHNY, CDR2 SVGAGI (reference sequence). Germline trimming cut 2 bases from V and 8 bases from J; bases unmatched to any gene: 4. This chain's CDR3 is CASSYTAGGEKLFF. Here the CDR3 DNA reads TGTGCCAGCAGTTACACCGCAGGGGGCGAAAAACTGTTTTTT.

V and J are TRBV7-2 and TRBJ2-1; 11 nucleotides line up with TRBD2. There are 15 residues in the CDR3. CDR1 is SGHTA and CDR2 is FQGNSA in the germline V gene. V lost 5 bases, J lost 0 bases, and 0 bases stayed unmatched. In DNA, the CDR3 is TGTGCCAGCAGCACTAGCGGGAGCTCCTACAATGAGCAGTTCTTC. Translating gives CASSTSGSSYNEQFF.

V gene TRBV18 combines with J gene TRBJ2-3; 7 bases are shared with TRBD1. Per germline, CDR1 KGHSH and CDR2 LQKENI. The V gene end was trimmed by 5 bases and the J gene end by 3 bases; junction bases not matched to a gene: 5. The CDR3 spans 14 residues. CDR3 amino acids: CASSTRTGTDTQYF. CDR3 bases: TGTGCCAGCTCAACAAGGACAGGTACAGATACGCAGTATTTT.

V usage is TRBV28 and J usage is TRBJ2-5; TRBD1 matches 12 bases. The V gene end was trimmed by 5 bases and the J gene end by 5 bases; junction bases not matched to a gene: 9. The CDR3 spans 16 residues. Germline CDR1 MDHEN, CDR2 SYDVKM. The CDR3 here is CASSPKGQGARETQYF. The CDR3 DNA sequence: TGTGCCAGCAGTCCCAAGGGACAGGGGGCTCGCGAGACCCAGTACTTC.

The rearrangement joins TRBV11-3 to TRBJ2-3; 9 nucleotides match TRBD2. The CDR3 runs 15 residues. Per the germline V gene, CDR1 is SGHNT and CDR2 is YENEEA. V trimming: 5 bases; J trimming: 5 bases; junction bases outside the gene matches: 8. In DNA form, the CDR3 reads TGTGCCAGCAGCCTCCGGGGACTAGCTCAAGATACGCAGTATTTT. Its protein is CASSLRGLAQDTQYF.

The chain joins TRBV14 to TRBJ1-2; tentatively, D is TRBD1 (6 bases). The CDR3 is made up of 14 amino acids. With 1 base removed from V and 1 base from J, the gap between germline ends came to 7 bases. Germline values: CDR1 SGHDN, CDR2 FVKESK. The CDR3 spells CASSQARGNYGYTF. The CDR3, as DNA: TGTGCCAGCAGCCAAGCCAGGGGTAACTATGGCTACACCTTC. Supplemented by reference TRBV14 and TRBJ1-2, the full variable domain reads EAGVTQFPSHSVIEKGQTVTLRCDPISGHDNLYWYRRVMGKEIKFLLHFVKESKQDESGMPNNRFLAERTGGTYSTLKVQPAELEDSGVYFCASSQARGNYGYTFGSGTRLTVV.

CDR3: CASSLARGLGNTIYF. The CDR3 coding sequence is TGTGCCAGCAGCTTGGCGCGGGGGCTAGGAAACACCATATATTTT. This chain joins TRBV5-6 and TRBJ1-3; weak D call: TRBD1 (6 bases). The CDR3 extends over 15 amino acids. V lost 0 bases, J lost 4 bases, and 11 bases lay in between. The V gene's germline CDR1 is SGHDT and CDR2 YYEEEE.

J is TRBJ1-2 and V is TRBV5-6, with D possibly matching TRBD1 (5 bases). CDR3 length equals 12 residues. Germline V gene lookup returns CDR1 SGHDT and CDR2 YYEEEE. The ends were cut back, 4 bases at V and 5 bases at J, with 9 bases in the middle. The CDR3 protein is CASSPPGYGYTF. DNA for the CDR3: TGTGCCAGCAGCCCACCAGGGTATGGCTACACCTTC.

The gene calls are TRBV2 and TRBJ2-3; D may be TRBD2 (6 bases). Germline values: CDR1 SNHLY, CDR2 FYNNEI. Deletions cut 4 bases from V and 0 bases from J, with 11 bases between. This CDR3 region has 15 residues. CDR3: CASSGGDWSTDTQYF. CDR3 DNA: TGTGCCAGCAGTGGGGGGGATTGGAGCACAGATACGCAGTATTTT. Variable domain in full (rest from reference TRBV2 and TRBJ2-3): EPEVTQTPSHQVTQMGQEVILRCVPISNHLYFYWYRQILGQKVEFLVSFYNNEISEKSEIFDDQFSVERPDGSNFTLKIRSTKLEDSAMYFCASSGGDWSTDTQYFGPGTRLTVL.

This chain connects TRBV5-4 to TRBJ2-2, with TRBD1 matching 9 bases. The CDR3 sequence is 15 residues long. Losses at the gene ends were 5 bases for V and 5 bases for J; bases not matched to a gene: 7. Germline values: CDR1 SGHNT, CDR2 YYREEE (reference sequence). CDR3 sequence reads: CASSSGQGRTGELFF. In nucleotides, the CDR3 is TGTGCCAGCAGTTCGGGACAGGGCAGGACCGGGGAGCTGTTTTTT.

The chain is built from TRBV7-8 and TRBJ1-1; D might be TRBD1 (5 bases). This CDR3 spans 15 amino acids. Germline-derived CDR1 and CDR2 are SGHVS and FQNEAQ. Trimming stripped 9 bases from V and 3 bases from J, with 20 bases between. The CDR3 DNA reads TGTGCCAGTTTACTCAGGGTGGCACGGGACACTGAAGCTTTCTTT. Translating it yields CASLLRVARDTEAFF.

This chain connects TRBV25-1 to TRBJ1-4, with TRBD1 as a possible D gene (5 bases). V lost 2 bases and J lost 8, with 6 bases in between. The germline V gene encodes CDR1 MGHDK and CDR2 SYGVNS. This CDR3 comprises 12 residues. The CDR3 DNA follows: TGTGCCAGCAGTGAAGGGGGGGAAAAACTGTTTTTT. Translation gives CASSEGGEKLFF. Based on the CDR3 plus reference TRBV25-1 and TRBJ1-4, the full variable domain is EADIYQTPRYLVIGTGKKITLECSQTMGHDKMYWYQQDPGMELHLIHYSYGVNSTEKGDLSSESTVSRIRTEHFPLTLESARPSHTSQYLCASSEGGEKLFFGSGTQLSVL.

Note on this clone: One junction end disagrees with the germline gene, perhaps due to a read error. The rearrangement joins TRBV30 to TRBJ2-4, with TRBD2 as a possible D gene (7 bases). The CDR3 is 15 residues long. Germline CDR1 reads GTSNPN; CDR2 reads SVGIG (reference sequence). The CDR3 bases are TGTGCCTGGGGGGGCGGGGGCTTAGGCAAAAACATTCAGTGCTTC. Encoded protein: CAWGGGGLGKNIQCF. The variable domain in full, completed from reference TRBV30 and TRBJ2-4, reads SQTIHQWPATLVQPVGSPLSLECTVEGTSNPNLYWYRQAAGRGLQLLFYSVGIGQISSEVPQNLSASRPQDRQFILSSKKLLLSDSGFYLCAWGGGGLGKNIQCFGAGTRLSVL.

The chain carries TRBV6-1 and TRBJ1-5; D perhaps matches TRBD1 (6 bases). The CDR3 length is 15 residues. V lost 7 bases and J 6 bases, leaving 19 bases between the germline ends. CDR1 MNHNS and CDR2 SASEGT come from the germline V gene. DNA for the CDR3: TGTGCCAGCAACGAACAGGGAGAGATCGGTCAGCCCCAGCATTTT. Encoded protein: CASNEQGEIGQPQHF.

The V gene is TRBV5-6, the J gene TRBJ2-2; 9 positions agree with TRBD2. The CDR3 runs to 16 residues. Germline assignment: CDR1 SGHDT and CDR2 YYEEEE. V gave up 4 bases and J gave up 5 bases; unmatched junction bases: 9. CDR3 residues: CASSPQRGAITGELFF. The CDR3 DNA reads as TGTGCCAGCAGCCCGCAGCGGGGGGCCATAACCGGGGAGCTGTTTTTT.

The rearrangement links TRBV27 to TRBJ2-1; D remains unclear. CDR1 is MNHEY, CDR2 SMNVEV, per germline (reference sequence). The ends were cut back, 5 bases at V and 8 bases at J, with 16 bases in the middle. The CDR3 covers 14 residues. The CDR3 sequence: CASSPNSFSHEQFF. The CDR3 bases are TGTGCCAGCAGTCCCAACTCCTTTAGTCATGAGCAGTTCTTC.

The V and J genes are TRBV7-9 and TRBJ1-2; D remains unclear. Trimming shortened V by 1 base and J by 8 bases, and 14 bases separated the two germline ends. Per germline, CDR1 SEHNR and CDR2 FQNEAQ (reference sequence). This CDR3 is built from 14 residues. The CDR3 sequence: CASSLDLQSQGYTF. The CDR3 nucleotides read TGTGCCAGCAGCTTAGACCTTCAATCCCAGGGCTACACCTTC.

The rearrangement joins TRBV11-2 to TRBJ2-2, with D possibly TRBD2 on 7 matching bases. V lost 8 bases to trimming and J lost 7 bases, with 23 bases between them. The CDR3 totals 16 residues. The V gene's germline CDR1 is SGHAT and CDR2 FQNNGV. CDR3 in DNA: TGTGCCAGCGCTATCCGGGGGGCCCGCCGCGGCGGGGAGCTGTTTTTT. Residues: CASAIRGARRGGELFF.

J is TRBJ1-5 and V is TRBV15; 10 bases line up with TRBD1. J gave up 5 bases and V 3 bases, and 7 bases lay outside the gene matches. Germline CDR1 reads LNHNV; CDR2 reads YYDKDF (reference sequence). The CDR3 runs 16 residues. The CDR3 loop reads CATSRVGQGVHQPQHF. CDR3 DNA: TGTGCCACCAGCAGGGTTGGACAGGGGGTGCATCAGCCCCAGCATTTT.

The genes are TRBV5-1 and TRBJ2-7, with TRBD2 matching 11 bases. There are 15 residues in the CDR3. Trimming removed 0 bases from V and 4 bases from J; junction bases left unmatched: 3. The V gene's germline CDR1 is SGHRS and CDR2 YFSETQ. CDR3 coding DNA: TGCGCCAGCAGCTTGGGACTAGCGGGATTTTACGAGCAGTACTTC. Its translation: CASSLGLAGFYEQYF.

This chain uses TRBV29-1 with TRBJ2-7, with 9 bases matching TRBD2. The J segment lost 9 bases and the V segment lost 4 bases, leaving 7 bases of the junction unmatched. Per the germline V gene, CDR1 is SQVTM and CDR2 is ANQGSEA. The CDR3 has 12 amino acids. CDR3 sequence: CSVAGGGVVQYF. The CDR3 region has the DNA TGCAGCGTTGCTGGCGGGGGGGTAGTGCAGTACTTC.